This TCR beta chain was recovered during a study of blood T cell repertoires in COVID-19. Study as a whole: The samples span acute and convalescent COVID-19 from the United States, Italy and Spain. T cells, B-cell-depleted T cells, or PBMCs supplied cDNA or gDNA.

Enrollees, about 18 to 95 years old, lived in approximately 24 US areas. Recovery among Cohort 3 donors was established by two negative PCRs, clearance, or symptom resolution. Clones were read by immunoSEQ multiplex PCR, and TCRdb kept only the in-frame ones, dropping some. The sample includes more than 150,000 clones, roughly nine tenths seen only once; the top ten take roughly 7%. V lost 7 bases and J lost 6, with 19 bases in between. The length of the CDR3 is 14 residues. Germline CDR1 MNHEY, CDR2 SMNVEV (reference sequence). The chain uses TRBV27 and TRBJ2-7; TRBD1 might be the D (5 bases). The specimen sequenced was PBMCs or T cells enriched from blood (not recorded which). The TCR sequence derives from a woman between 50 and 59 years old who had recovered from COVID-19. The CDR3 region is CASTLGQGAGEQYF. The CDR3 DNA reads as TGTGCCAGCACCTTGGGGCAGGGCGCCGGCGAGCAGTACTTC.